This T cell receptor beta chain was observed in a study of T-cell memory formation after mild COVID-19. Per germline, CDR1 LGHNA and CDR2 YNFKEQ. The CDR3 covers 13 residues. The V end lost 8 bases, the J end lost 5 bases, and 15 bases lay between the germline ends. Points from the study as a whole: CD4/CD8 balance characterized clones contracting day 15 to 85, and CD4+ skew characterized later expanders.

TCRdb re-called the 5' RACE reads through MiXCR, storing one row per CDR3 protein. The data contain tens of thousands of distinct CDR3 sequences, roughly 15% of them singletons. As to this clonotype: The target antigen is unknown.

What was sequenced was PBMCs or a T cell subset sorted from them (not recorded which). The receptor's source is a man aged 18 to 30 who had mild COVID-19 (a few samples of this study predate the infection). Cell type and time point are not known. The chain recombines TRBV4-2 with TRBJ2-5; tentatively, D is TRBD1 or TRBD2 (5 bases each). The CDR3 sequence: CASRDGVSETQYF. The CDR3 DNA reads as TGTGCCAGCCGGGACGGAGTCAGTGAGACCCAGTACTTC.